The subject of this entry is one TCR beta chain. Assay used: immunoSEQ multiplex PCR; TCRdb lists only in-frame clones, some missing. Of tens of thousands of clones listed, 85% were seen once; the top ten hold roughly 20%. The data originate from a study of cytomegalovirus exposure and HLA in healthy donors. The CDR3 is 16 amino acids. V shed 1 base, J shed 5 bases, and the junction held 4 bases outside the gene matches. Germline V lookup: CDR1 KGHSH, CDR2 LQKENI. The sequenced sample consisted of PBMCs. The chain links TRBV18 to TRBJ2-3; TRBD2 agrees at 12 bases. The receptor comes from a man aged 18 to 30 in good health and CMV-seropositive. The CDR3 is CASSPLRLAGVDTQYF. Written as DNA, the CDR3 is TGTGCCAGCTCACCACTAAGACTAGCGGGAGTAGATACGCAGTATTTT. Full variable domain (outside the CDR3, taken from reference TRBV18 and TRBJ2-3): NAGVMQNPRHLVRRRGQEARLRCSPMKGHSHVYWYRQLPEEGLKFMVYLQKENIIDESGMPKERFSAEFPKEGPSILRIQQVVRGDSAAYFCASSPLRLAGVDTQYFGPGTRLTVL.